These 21 T cell receptor beta chains were sequenced from one sample in a study of regulatory T cells in long-lasting Graves disease. With iRepertoire HTBI primers and Arm-PCR of CDR3 regions, TCR beta libraries were built. TCRdb re-called the multiplex PCR reads through MiXCR, storing one row per CDR3 protein. The top ten clones hold 25% to 30% of a sample with hundreds of thousands of distinct CDR3 sequences, 16% of them seen once. Time point meaning: newly diagnosed GD, antithyroid drugs for less than 3 months. Extracted RNA from PBMCs served as the source of the TCR library. A further study also used this sample, focusing on T cells in Graves' hyperthyroidism and ophthalmopathy.

This sample comprised peripheral blood mononuclear cells (PBMCs), obtained at new diagnosis, from a patient treated with antithyroid drugs. All receptors derive from a middle-aged man with Graves disease.

This clonotype was observed many times. The genes are TRBV25-1 and TRBJ1-1; possible D gene TRBD1, 6 bases. The CDR3 covers 18 residues. The germline V gene encodes CDR1 MGHDK and CDR2 SYGVNS. V lost 1 base and J 5 bases, leaving 23 bases between the germline ends. The CDR3 coding sequence is TGTGCCAGCAGTGAATCATACGGACAGCTAAACCGGGTGACTGAAGCTTTCTTT. Translation gives CASSESYGQLNRVTEAFF.

This clonotype was picked up many times. The J gene is TRBJ2-3, the V gene TRBV10-2; 10 bases match TRBD2. With V trimmed by 6 bases and J by 5 bases, 11 bases remained unmatched. Germline V gene data show CDR1 as WSHSY and CDR2 as SAAADI. The CDR3 contains 16 residues. For the CDR3, the DNA is TGCGCCAGCAGGGACTATAGCGGGGGGCGTGGAGATACGCAGTATTTT. This codes for CASRDYSGGRGDTQYF.

This clonotype was counted only a few times. A read error is possible here, since a much larger clone lies one base away. The V and J genes are TRBV2 and TRBJ2-1; the match to TRBD1 covers 12 bases. CDR1 and CDR2 (germline): SNHLY, FYNNEI. CDR3 length equals 15 residues. CDR3 amino acids: CASRPGTGGPNEQSF. The CDR3 nucleotides read TGTGCCAGCAGACCCGGGACAGGGGGCCCCAATGAGCAGTCCTTC.

Concerning this clonotype: An end of the junction does not agree with germline; a read error may underlie this. The rearrangement uses TRBV4-1 and TRBJ2-3, with 13 bases lining up with TRBD2. The CDR3 extends over 17 amino acids. Per germline, CDR1 MGHRA and CDR2 YSYEKL. This CDR3 is CASSRAGTSGVEDTQYF. Here the CDR3 DNA reads TGTGCCAGCAGCCGAGCCGGGACTAGCGGGGTTGAAGATACGCAGTATTTT.

This clonotype was recorded at least ten times. The chain uses TRBV2 and TRBJ2-5, with a possible D match to TRBD1 (6 bases). Germline V gene sequence: CDR1 SNHLY, CDR2 FYNNEI. The CDR3 sequence is 18 residues long. V dropped 0 bases and J dropped 1 base, with 18 bases sitting between them. The chain's CDR3 is CASSEATGFGFGQETQYF. The CDR3 DNA follows: TGTGCCAGCAGTGAAGCAACAGGGTTCGGTTTCGGCCAAGAGACCCAGTACTTC.

The rearrangement links TRBV28 to TRBJ2-2; D may match TRBD1 or TRBD2 (5 bases each). The CDR3 consists of 15 residues. Germline V CDR1 and CDR2: MDHEN, SYDVKM. V lost 4 bases and J 5 bases, leaving 14 bases between the germline ends. CDR3 nucleotides: TGTGCCAGCAGTTCGGCCGGGGCCATTACCGGGGAGCTGTTTTTT. As protein: CASSSAGAITGELFF.

This clonotype was seen many times. J is TRBJ2-7 and V is TRBV12-3 or TRBV12-4; possible D gene TRBD1, 5 bases. Trimming took off 3 bases at V and 0 bases at J, with 12 bases between the two ends. CDR3 length: 15 residues. In DNA, the CDR3 is TGTGCCAGCAGTTTCCGGTGGACATTCTCCTACGAGCAGTACTTC. It encodes CASSFRWTFSYEQYF.

This clonotype was seen a handful of times. This sequence joins TRBV27 and TRBJ2-3; D might be TRBD1 or TRBD2, each matching 6 bases. V was shortened by 5 bases and J by 5 bases, with 20 bases between the two germline ends. There are 16 residues in the CDR3. Per the germline V gene, CDR1 is MNHEY and CDR2 is SMNVEV (reference sequence). The CDR3 protein is CASSRGLVRGGDTQYF. The DNA of the CDR3 is TGTGCCAGCAGTCGGGGACTCGTTCGAGGGGGAGATACGCAGTATTTT.

This clonotype was seen at least ten times. The chain couples TRBV5-1 to TRBJ1-1; D may be TRBD1 (5 bases). The V end lost 0 bases, the J end lost 0 bases, and 9 bases lay between the germline ends. Germline V CDR1 and CDR2: SGHRS, YFSETQ. This CDR3 has 15 residues. CDR3 in DNA: TGCGCCAGCAGCTTGGTGGGGGTTCTGAACACTGAAGCTTTCTTT. Encoded protein: CASSLVGVLNTEAFF.

This clonotype was detected once. The chain is built from TRBV19 and TRBJ2-1; D might be TRBD1 (6 bases). This CDR3 is 15 amino acids long. Germline lookup yields CDR1 LNHDA and CDR2 SQIVND (reference sequence). Between the trimmed V and J ends, which lost 0 bases and 3 bases, there was a span of 9 bases. The CDR3 coding sequence is TGTGCCAGTAGTATAGAGGACAGAAGCTACAATGAGCAGTTCTTC. This translates into CASSIEDRSYNEQFF.

This clonotype has a count of ten or more. The genes are TRBV6-1 and TRBJ1-5, with 8 bases matching TRBD1. CDR1 is MNHNS and CDR2 is SASEGT in the germline V gene. Trimming took 6 bases from V and 7 from J; bases not matched to a gene: 20. The CDR3 runs 18 residues. CDR3 loop: CASSPGEAMQGAWQPQHF. The CDR3 DNA follows: TGTGCCAGCAGCCCAGGCGAAGCGATGCAGGGGGCTTGGCAGCCCCAGCATTTT.

This clonotype was detected many times. This chain's CDR3 is CASSPLVGRANEKLFF. The CDR3 DNA follows: TGCGCCAGCAGCCCGCTTGTGGGGCGGGCTAATGAAAAACTGTTTTTT. This rearrangement joins TRBV5-1 to TRBJ1-4; D may be TRBD1 (5 bases). The CDR3 loop spans 16 amino acids. Germline V gives CDR1 SGHRS, CDR2 YFSETQ. V shed 4 bases and J shed 3 bases, with 16 bases lying between them.

In its sample, this clonotype was seen many times. V and J are TRBV9 and TRBJ2-7; the match to TRBD2 covers 10 bases. Germline CDR1 is SGDLS and CDR2 is YYNGEE. The CDR3 totals 15 residues. Trimming took 1 base from V and 2 from J; bases not matched to a gene: 3. The CDR3 sequence is CASSVSGGAPYEQYF. The CDR3 DNA reads as TGTGCCAGCAGCGTAAGCGGGGGGGCACCCTACGAGCAGTACTTC.

The rearrangement links TRBV7-3 to TRBJ2-1; TRBD2 agrees at 8 bases. Germline V lookup: CDR1 SGHTA, CDR2 FQGTGA. Losses at the gene ends were 5 bases for V and 4 bases for J; bases not matched to a gene: 7. The CDR3 contains 15 residues. The CDR3 nucleotides are TGTGCCAGCAGCCGTACTAGCGGACTTTACAATGAGCAGTTCTTC. Amino acid sequence: CASSRTSGLYNEQFF.

The chain joins TRBV28 to TRBJ1-4, with D unresolved. The V gene lost 3 bases and the J gene lost 5 bases, with 4 bases spanning the gap. CDR1 and CDR2 from the germline V gene are MDHEN and SYDVKM. The CDR3 sequence is 12 residues long. CDR3 in DNA: TGTGCCAGCAGTTTGTTGAATGAAAAACTGTTTTTT. This encodes CASSLLNEKLFF. The full variable domain, completed using reference TRBV28 and TRBJ1-4, is DVKVTQSSRYLVKRTGEKVFLECVQDMDHENMFWYRQDPGLGLRLIYFSYDVKMKEKGDIPEGYSVSREKKERFSLILESASTNQTSMYLCASSLLNEKLFFGSGTQLSVL.

This clonotype was detected only a few times. The chain employs TRBV11-3 and TRBJ2-1; D is unclear. The V gene's germline CDR1 is SGHNT and CDR2 YENEEA. Between the trimmed V and J ends, which lost 1 base and 13 bases, there was a span of 26 bases. This CDR3 region has 17 residues. In DNA, the CDR3 is TGTGCCAGCAGCTTAGTCGGTCCGGGCCCCGGAGACTCCTTTCAGTTCTTC. Translation gives CASSLVGPGPGDSFQFF.

This sequence joins TRBV27 and TRBJ2-7; 10 positions agree with TRBD2. The CDR3 has 20 residues. V lost 6 bases and J lost 0; bases outside the gene matches: 20. In germline, CDR1 is MNHEY, CDR2 SMNVEV (reference sequence). CDR3 region: CASRGIRAGGVGSSSYEQYF. The CDR3 nucleotides read TGTGCCAGCAGGGGCATAAGAGCGGGGGGGGTCGGTAGCAGCTCCTACGAGCAGTACTTC.

Many counts were recorded for this clonotype. The genes are TRBV29-1 and TRBJ2-3, with TRBD1 matching 9 bases. The CDR3 is 14 residues long. Germline V gene sequence: CDR1 SQVTM, CDR2 ANQGSEA. V lost 6 bases and J lost 6; bases outside the gene matches: 10. The DNA for the CDR3 is TGCAGCGTCTCCGGGACAGGGCTTTTGGATACGCAGTATTTT. This translates into CSVSGTGLLDTQYF.

This clonotype came up many times. J is TRBJ1-5 and V is TRBV12-3 or TRBV12-4, with 9 bases aligning to TRBD1. Trimming cost V 7 bases and J 7 bases; bases outside gene matches: 8. The CDR3 totals 14 residues. Here the CDR3 DNA reads TGTGCCAGCACTCAGACAGGGGGAAGGCAGCCCCAGCATTTT. It specifies CASTQTGGRQPQHF.

J is TRBJ1-1 and V is TRBV24-1, with D possibly TRBD1 on 5 matching bases. Trimming removed 6 bases from V and 1 base from J, with 11 bases in between. CDR1 and CDR2 from the germline V gene are KGHDR and SFDVKD. There are 14 residues in the CDR3. In nucleotides, the CDR3 is TGTGCCACCAGTTCCGGACATCCGAACACTGAAGCTTTCTTT. Protein sequence: CATSSGHPNTEAFF.

The chain uses TRBV3-1 and TRBJ2-7, with D perhaps matching TRBD2 (6 bases). CDR1 LGHDT and CDR2 YNNKEL come from the germline V gene (reference sequence). Trimming removed 5 bases from V and 2 bases from J, with 10 bases in between. This CDR3 contains 13 residues. The CDR3: CASSRPGAYEQYF. CDR3 nucleotide sequence: TGTGCCAGCAGCAGGCCGGGAGCCTACGAGCAGTACTTC.